The present TCR beta chain was sequenced within a study of TIL therapy for anti-PD-1-resistant metastatic lung cancer. On the study more broadly: Median patient age was nearly 55, ranging about 38-80 years. Most patients had lung adenocarcinoma. Tumors carried a median 1.5 non-synonymous mutations per megabase.

Time point of the sample: pre-treatment sample, taken before nivolumab and TIL therapy. This CDR3 has 15 residues. V was cut by 2 bases and J by 2 bases, with 10 bases left in between. Germline V gene sequence: CDR1 LNHDA, CDR2 SQIVND (reference sequence). The immunoSEQ assay was v3. Libraries were prepared by immunoSEQ multiplex PCR; TCRdb keeps only in-frame clonotypes and omits some of them. The table records about 52,000 clones, 70% to 80% of them present only once. The clonotype originates from a woman between 25 and 80 years old with non-small cell lung cancer. Source: blood, taken at baseline. The chain employs TRBV19 and TRBJ2-4; D assignment may be TRBD1 or TRBD2 (6 bases each). The CDR3 loop is CASSIRGPTKNIQYF. In nucleotides, the CDR3 is TGTGCCAGTAGTATACGGGGGCCGACCAAAAACATTCAGTACTTC.